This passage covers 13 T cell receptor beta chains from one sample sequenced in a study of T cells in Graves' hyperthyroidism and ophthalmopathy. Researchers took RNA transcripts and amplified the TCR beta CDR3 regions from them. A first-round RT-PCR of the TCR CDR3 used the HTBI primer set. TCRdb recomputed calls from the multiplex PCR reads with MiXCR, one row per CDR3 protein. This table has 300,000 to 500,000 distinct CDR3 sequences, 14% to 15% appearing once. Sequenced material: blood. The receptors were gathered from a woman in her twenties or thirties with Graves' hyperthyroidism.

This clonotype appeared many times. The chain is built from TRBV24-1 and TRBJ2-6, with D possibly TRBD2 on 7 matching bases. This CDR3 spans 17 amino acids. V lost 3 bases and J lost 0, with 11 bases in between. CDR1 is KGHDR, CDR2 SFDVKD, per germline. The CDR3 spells CATSDRGGGSGANVLTF. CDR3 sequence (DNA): TGTGCCACCAGTGATCGGGGAGGGGGCTCTGGGGCCAACGTCCTGACTTTC.

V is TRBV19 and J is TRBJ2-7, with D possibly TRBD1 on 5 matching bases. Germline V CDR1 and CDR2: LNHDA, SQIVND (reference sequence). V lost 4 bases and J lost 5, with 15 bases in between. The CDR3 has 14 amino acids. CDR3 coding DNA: TGTGCCAGTAGTACCAGTCAAGTGGGGCACGAGCAGTACTTC. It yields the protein CASSTSQVGHEQYF.

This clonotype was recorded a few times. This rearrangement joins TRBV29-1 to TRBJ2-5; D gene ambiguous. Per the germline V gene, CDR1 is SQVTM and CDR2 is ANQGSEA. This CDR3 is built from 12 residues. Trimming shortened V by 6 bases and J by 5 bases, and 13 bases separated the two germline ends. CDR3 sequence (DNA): TGCAGCGTCCCCGGCCCCCACGAGACCCAGTACTTC. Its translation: CSVPGPHETQYF.

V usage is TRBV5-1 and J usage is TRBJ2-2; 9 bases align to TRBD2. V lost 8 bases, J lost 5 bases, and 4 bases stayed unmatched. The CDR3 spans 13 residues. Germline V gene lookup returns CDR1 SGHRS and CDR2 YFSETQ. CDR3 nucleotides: TGCGCCAGGAGACTAGCGGAGACCGGGGAGCTGTTTTTT. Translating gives CARRLAETGELFF.

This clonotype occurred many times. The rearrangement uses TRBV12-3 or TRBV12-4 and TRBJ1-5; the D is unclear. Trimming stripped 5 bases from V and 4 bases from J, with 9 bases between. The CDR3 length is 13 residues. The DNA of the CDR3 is TGTGCCAGCAGTACGGACGGGAATCAGCCCCAGCATTTT. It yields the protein CASSTDGNQPQHF.

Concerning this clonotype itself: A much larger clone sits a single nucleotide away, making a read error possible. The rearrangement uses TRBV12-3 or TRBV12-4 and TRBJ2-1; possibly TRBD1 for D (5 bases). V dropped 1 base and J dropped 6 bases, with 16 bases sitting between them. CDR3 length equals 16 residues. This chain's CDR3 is CASSLDGQGWVNEQFF. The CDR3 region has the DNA TGTGCCAGCAGTTTAGATGGGCAGGGTTGGGTCAATGAGCAGTTCTTC.

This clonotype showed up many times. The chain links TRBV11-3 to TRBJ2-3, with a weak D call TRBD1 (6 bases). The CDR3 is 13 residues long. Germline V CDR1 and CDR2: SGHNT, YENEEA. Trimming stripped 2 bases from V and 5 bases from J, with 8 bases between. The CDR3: CASSLSRGDTQYF. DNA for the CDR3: TGTGCCAGCAGCTTAAGCAGGGGAGATACGCAGTATTTT.

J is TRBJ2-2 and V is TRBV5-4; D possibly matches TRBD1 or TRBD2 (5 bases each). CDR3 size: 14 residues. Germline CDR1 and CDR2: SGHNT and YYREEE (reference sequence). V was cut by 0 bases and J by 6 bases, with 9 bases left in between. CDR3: CASSLEQGAGELFF. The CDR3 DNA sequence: TGTGCCAGCAGCTTGGAGCAGGGAGCCGGGGAGCTGTTTTTT. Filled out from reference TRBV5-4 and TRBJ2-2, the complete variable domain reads ETGVTQSPTHLIKTRGQQVTLRCSSQSGHNTVSWYQQALGQGPQFIFQYYREEENGRGNFPPRFSGLQFPNYSSELNVNALELDDSALYLCASSLEQGAGELFFGEGSRLTVL.

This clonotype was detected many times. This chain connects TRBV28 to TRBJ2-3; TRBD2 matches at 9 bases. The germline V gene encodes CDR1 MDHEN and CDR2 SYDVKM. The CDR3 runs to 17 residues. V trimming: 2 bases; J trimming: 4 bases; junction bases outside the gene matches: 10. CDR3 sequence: CASSLPTTRGGADTQYF. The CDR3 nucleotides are TGTGCCAGCAGTTTACCCACTACGCGCGGGGGGGCAGATACGCAGTATTTT.

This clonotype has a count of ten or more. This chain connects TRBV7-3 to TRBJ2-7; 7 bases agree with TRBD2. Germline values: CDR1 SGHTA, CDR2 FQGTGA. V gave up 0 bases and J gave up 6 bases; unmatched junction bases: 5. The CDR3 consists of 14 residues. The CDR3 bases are TGTGCCAGCAGCTTAACGTCCACTAGCGCCGAGCAGTACTTC. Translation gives CASSLTSTSAEQYF.

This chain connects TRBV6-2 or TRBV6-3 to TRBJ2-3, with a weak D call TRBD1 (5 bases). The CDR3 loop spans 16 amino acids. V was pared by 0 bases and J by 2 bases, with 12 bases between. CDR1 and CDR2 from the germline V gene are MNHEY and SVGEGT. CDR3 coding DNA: TGTGCCAGCAGTTACTCGCCCACTGGGGCCACAGATACGCAGTATTTT. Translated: CASSYSPTGATDTQYF.

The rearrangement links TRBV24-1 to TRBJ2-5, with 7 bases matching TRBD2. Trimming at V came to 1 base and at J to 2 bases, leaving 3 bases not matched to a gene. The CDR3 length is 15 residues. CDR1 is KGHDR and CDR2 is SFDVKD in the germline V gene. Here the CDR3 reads CATSDFRSGQETQYF. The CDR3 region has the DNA TGTGCCACCAGTGATTTCCGTAGCGGGCAAGAGACCCAGTACTTC.

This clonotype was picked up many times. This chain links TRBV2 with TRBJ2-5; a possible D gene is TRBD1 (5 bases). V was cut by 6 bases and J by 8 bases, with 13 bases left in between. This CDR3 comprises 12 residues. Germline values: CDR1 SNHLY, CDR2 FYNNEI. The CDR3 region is CASSEIGETQYF. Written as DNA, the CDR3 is TGTGCCAGCAGCGAGATAGGGGAAACCCAGTACTTC. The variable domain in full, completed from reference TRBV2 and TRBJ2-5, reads EPEVTQTPSHQVTQMGQEVILRCVPISNHLYFYWYRQILGQKVEFLVSFYNNEISEKSEIFDDQFSVERPDGSNFTLKIRSTKLEDSAMYFCASSEIGETQYFGPGTRLLVL.